A single sample gave rise to the 30 T cell receptor beta chains below, sequenced in a study of CD8 T cells in ankylosing spondylitis. From the 5' RACE reads, TCRdb called clonotypes with MiXCR, one entry per CDR3 protein. Among 250,000 to 350,000 distinct CDR3 sequences listed, around 8% were seen once. Study-level findings and limits: One TCR beta motif, made up of roughly 8 highly homologous variants, appeared characteristic of ankylosing spondylitis blood.

For these receptors, no antigen is known. Sequencing was carried out using blood, either unsorted or a sorted T cell fraction (not recorded which). The receptors stem from a male donor with ankylosing spondylitis.

This clonotype was seen a few times. The CDR3 protein is CASSLMRDLAETQYF. The CDR3 nucleotides are TGTGCCAGCAGCTTAATGCGGGACCTAGCTGAGACCCAGTACTTC. V gene TRBV7-9 combines with J gene TRBJ2-5; TRBD2 is a possible D gene (6 bases). Trimming took 2 bases from V and 5 from J, leaving 15 bases between them. Germline CDR1 is SEHNR and CDR2 is FQNEAQ (reference sequence). The CDR3 consists of 15 residues.

This chain connects TRBV7-9 to TRBJ1-1; tentative D call: TRBD1 (5 bases). This CDR3 comprises 15 residues. V was clipped by 5 bases and J by 3 bases, with 16 bases between them. Germline CDR1 reads SEHNR; CDR2 reads FQNEAQ (reference sequence). This chain's CDR3 is CASSPRPRDDTEAFF. CDR3 DNA: TGTGCCAGCAGCCCTCGCCCCAGGGACGACACTGAAGCTTTCTTT. Full variable domain (outside the CDR3, taken from reference TRBV7-9 and TRBJ1-1): DTGVSQNPRHKITKRGQNVTFRCDPISEHNRLYWYRQTLGQGPEFLTYFQNEAQLEKSRLLSDRFSAERPKGSFSTLEIQRTEQGDSAMYLCASSPRPRDDTEAFFGQGTRLTVV.

This clonotype has at least ten counts. The rearrangement uses TRBV7-9 and TRBJ2-2; possible D gene TRBD1, 6 bases. Per germline, CDR1 SEHNR and CDR2 FQNEAQ (reference sequence). The CDR3 extends over 14 amino acids. Trimming cost V 6 bases and J 6 bases, with 14 bases left between them. As DNA, the CDR3 is TGTGCCAGCAGTCAGCTACAGGGATCCGGGGAGCTGTTTTTT. It codes for CASSQLQGSGELFF.

The chain uses TRBV7-9 and TRBJ2-5; D remains unclear. Trimming stripped 8 bases from V and 0 bases from J, with 7 bases between. This CDR3 has 12 residues. Germline CDR1 SEHNR, CDR2 FQNEAQ (reference sequence). DNA for the CDR3: TGTGCCAGCGATGACAACCAAGAGACCCAGTACTTC. It translates to CASDDNQETQYF. Together with reference TRBV7-9 and TRBJ2-5, the CDR3 gives the full variable domain: DTGVSQNPRHKITKRGQNVTFRCDPISEHNRLYWYRQTLGQGPEFLTYFQNEAQLEKSRLLSDRFSAERPKGSFSTLEIQRTEQGDSAMYLCASDDNQETQYFGPGTRLLVL.

This clonotype was counted only a few times. The rearrangement links TRBV12-3 or TRBV12-4 to TRBJ2-5; 7 positions match TRBD2. V lost 3 bases and J lost 5; bases outside the gene matches: 3. This CDR3 spans 13 amino acids. CDR3 coding DNA: TGTGCCAGCAGTTTGCCCGGGGGGGAGACCCAGTACTTC. It codes for CASSLPGGETQYF.

This chain uses TRBV15 with TRBJ2-1; no definite D call. The V end was cut by 5 bases, the J end by 1 base, with 6 bases between. The length of the CDR3 is 13 residues. In germline, CDR1 is LNHNV, CDR2 YYDKDF (reference sequence). The CDR3 is CATSVWSYNEQFF. DNA of the CDR3: TGTGCCACCAGCGTTTGGTCCTACAATGAGCAGTTCTTC.

This clonotype was detected many times. V is TRBV3-1 and J is TRBJ2-1, with 7 bases lining up with TRBD2. The germline gives CDR1 LGHDT, CDR2 YNNKEL (reference sequence). V shed 1 base, J shed 8 bases, and the junction held 8 bases outside the gene matches. CDR3 size: 15 residues. The CDR3 here is CASSQGERDGYEQFF. The CDR3 region has the DNA TGTGCCAGCAGCCAAGGCGAGCGGGATGGCTATGAGCAGTTCTTC.

This clonotype showed up many times. The chain links TRBV9 to TRBJ2-1, with TRBD1 matching over 7 bases. The CDR3 sequence is 15 residues long. After removal of 4 bases from V and 2 bases from J, the junction contained 6 bases not matched to a gene. Germline CDR1 reads SGDLS; CDR2 reads YYNGEE. CDR3 sequence: CASSSPTGPYNEQFF. CDR3 DNA sequence: TGTGCCAGCAGCTCCCCGACAGGGCCCTACAATGAGCAGTTCTTC.

The chain uses TRBV5-5 and TRBJ2-1; D is perhaps TRBD2 (5 bases). The CDR3 covers 15 residues. Germline V gene sequence: CDR1 SGHKS, CDR2 YYEKEE (reference sequence). The V gene lost 4 bases and the J gene lost 0 bases, with 11 bases spanning the gap. The CDR3 coding sequence is TGTGCCAGCAGCCCGATAGCGTTCTCCTACAATGAGCAGTTCTTC. Encoded protein: CASSPIAFSYNEQFF.

The chain uses TRBV20-1 and TRBJ2-1; 15 positions agree with TRBD2. J gave up 6 bases and V 5 bases, and 2 bases lay outside the gene matches. Germline CDR1 and CDR2: DFQATT and SNEGSKA (reference sequence). The CDR3 extends over 14 amino acids. The CDR3 nucleotides are TGCAGTGCTTGGACTAGCGGGAGGGCCAATGAGCAGTTCTTC. Translating gives CSAWTSGRANEQFF.

This clonotype has a handful of counts. The chain recombines TRBV7-8 with TRBJ2-1, with a tentative D call TRBD2 (5 bases). Trimming pared 7 bases from V and 5 bases from J, leaving 18 bases between. CDR1 and CDR2 (germline): SGHVS, FQNEAQ. The CDR3 has 15 residues. CDR3 sequence reads: CASTARMREDNEQFF. CDR3 DNA: TGTGCCAGCACCGCCCGTATGAGGGAAGACAATGAGCAGTTCTTC.

Many counts were recorded for this clonotype. The V call is TRBV6-5, the J call TRBJ2-2, with D possibly TRBD2 on 6 matching bases. CDR3 length: 17 amino acids. The V end was cut by 2 bases, the J end by 3 bases, with 16 bases between. Germline V gene data show CDR1 as MNHEY and CDR2 as SVGAGI. The CDR3 protein is CASSYRTGTLYTGELFF. CDR3 nucleotide sequence: TGTGCCAGCAGTTACAGGACCGGGACTCTCTACACCGGGGAGCTGTTTTTT.

This clonotype was recorded a few times. The rearrangement joins TRBV19 to TRBJ2-1; weak D call: TRBD2 (5 bases). Germline CDR1 is LNHDA and CDR2 is SQIVND (reference sequence). This CDR3 region has 17 residues. Trimming cost V 5 bases and J 1 base, with 18 bases left between them. CDR3 region: CASSPRVAHLSYNEQFF. CDR3 nucleotides: TGTGCCAGTAGTCCGAGAGTAGCGCATCTTTCCTACAATGAGCAGTTCTTC.

CDR3 loop: CATSDTTGAGANVLTF. The CDR3 bases are TGTGCCACCAGTGATACAACAGGGGCTGGGGCCAACGTCCTGACTTTC. The chain carries TRBV24-1 and TRBJ2-6; 7 bases match TRBD1. The CDR3 is 16 amino acids. The junction had 3 bases not matched to a gene; V was cut back by 3 bases and J by 2 bases. CDR1 and CDR2 from the germline V gene are KGHDR and SFDVKD.

This clonotype was counted ten times or more. The chain uses TRBV11-2 and TRBJ1-5; D is unresolved. The CDR3 length is 14 residues. The germline gives CDR1 SGHAT, CDR2 FQNNGV. V was shortened by 5 bases and J by 3 bases, with 11 bases between the two germline ends. The chain's CDR3 is CASSQGIVNQPQHF. CDR3 coding DNA: TGTGCCAGCAGCCAAGGGATTGTCAATCAGCCCCAGCATTTT.

This rearrangement joins TRBV5-1 to TRBJ2-1, with a tentative D call TRBD2 (5 bases). The CDR3 runs to 15 residues. CDR1 is SGHRS, CDR2 YFSETQ, per germline. The V end was cut by 7 bases, the J end by 0 bases, with 14 bases between. The CDR3, as DNA: TGCGCCAGCGGGAGCGGTATACCCTCCTACAATGAGCAGTTCTTC. Protein sequence: CASGSGIPSYNEQFF.

This clonotype was counted only a few times. The CDR3 loop reads CASSKGVNTEAFF. The DNA of the CDR3 is TGTGCCAGCAGCAAGGGAGTGAACACTGAAGCTTTCTTT. This sequence joins TRBV6-4 and TRBJ1-1; no clear D. There are 13 residues in the CDR3. The V and J ends lost 6 bases and 0 bases respectively, with 8 bases between them. Germline values: CDR1 MRHNA, CDR2 SNTAGT.

The J gene is TRBJ2-7, the V gene TRBV24-1; 10 positions agree with TRBD1. CDR3 length: 15 residues. Germline trimming cut 9 bases from V and 2 bases from J; bases unmatched to any gene: 9. CDR1 and CDR2 (germline): KGHDR, SFDVKD. The DNA for the CDR3 is TGTGCCACCCGCACCGACGGGACAGGGGCCTACGAGCAGTACTTC. It encodes CATRTDGTGAYEQYF.

With regard to this clonotype: Relative to the germline gene, one junction end is altered; a read error may explain this. The chain combines TRBV30 with TRBJ1-5; no clear D. CDR3 length: 14 amino acids. The germline CDR1 and CDR2 sequences are GTSNPN and SVGIG (reference sequence). The CDR3 reads CAWSALGSDQPQHF. The CDR3 DNA follows: TGTGCCTGGAGTGCTTTAGGTAGCGATCAGCCCCAGCATTTT.

This clonotype was detected ten times or more. The chain employs TRBV4-1 and TRBJ2-5; 8 bases are shared with TRBD2. Unmatched junction bases numbered 4, after V lost 1 base and J lost 0 bases. The V gene's germline CDR1 is MGHRA and CDR2 YSYEKL. CDR3 length: 16 residues. The CDR3 bases are TGCGCCAGCAGCCAAGTACTAGCGGATTACCAAGAGACCCAGTACTTC. It is translated as CASSQVLADYQETQYF.

The chain combines TRBV5-1 with TRBJ2-1; 10 positions agree with TRBD2. Per the germline V gene, CDR1 is SGHRS and CDR2 is YFSETQ. Trimming cost V 4 bases and J 7 bases; bases outside gene matches: 11. CDR3 length: 16 amino acids. CDR3 sequence (DNA): TGCGCCAGCAGCCCCTTTATGCTAGCGGGAGAGAATGAGCAGTTCTTC. The encoded protein is CASSPFMLAGENEQFF.

This clonotype was detected only a few times. The gene calls are TRBV5-1 and TRBJ2-3; TRBD2 agrees at 8 bases. With 0 bases clipped from V and 14 bases from J, the junction kept 2 bases outside the gene matches. Per the germline V gene, CDR1 is SGHRS and CDR2 is YFSETQ. The CDR3 loop spans 11 amino acids. DNA of the CDR3: TGCGCCAGCAGCTTGGGGACTAGCCGGTATTTT. As protein: CASSLGTSRYF.

The chain links TRBV24-1 to TRBJ2-1; D ambiguous. The CDR3 is 13 residues long. Per germline, CDR1 KGHDR and CDR2 SFDVKD. The V end was cut by 2 bases, the J end by 4 bases, with 5 bases between. The CDR3 sequence: CATSDSIYNEQFF. In DNA form, the CDR3 reads TGTGCCACCAGTGATTCAATTTACAATGAGCAGTTCTTC.

This clonotype was recorded a few times. This chain links TRBV12-3 or TRBV12-4 with TRBJ2-7; TRBD2 aligns across 12 bases. The length of the CDR3 is 16 residues. The ends lost 4 bases at V and 0 bases at J; junction bases unmatched: 4. The chain's CDR3 is CASSSRLAGVSYEQYF. The CDR3 bases are TGTGCCAGCAGTTCAAGACTAGCGGGAGTCTCCTACGAGCAGTACTTC.

About this clonotype itself: Being one base from a much bigger clone, this may be a read error. This chain links TRBV9 with TRBJ2-2, with a possible D match to TRBD1 (6 bases). The germline CDR1 and CDR2 sequences are SGDLS and YYNGEE. This CDR3 has 14 residues. The chain's CDR3 is CASSVVGDTRELFF. In DNA form, the CDR3 reads TGTGCCAGCAGCGTAGTAGGGGACACCAGGGAGCTGTTTTTT.

The chain links TRBV29-1 to TRBJ2-5; D is undetermined. The CDR3 has 11 residues. V gave up 6 bases and J gave up 4 bases, with 9 bases separating them. Germline loops: CDR1 SQVTM, CDR2 ANQGSEA. The chain's CDR3 is CSVASPETQYF. CDR3 in DNA: TGCAGCGTGGCGTCCCCAGAGACCCAGTACTTC.

This chain joins TRBV5-1 and TRBJ2-7, with 7 nucleotides matching TRBD1. V was clipped by 4 bases and J by 2 bases; unmatched bases: 6. Germline V lookup: CDR1 SGHRS, CDR2 YFSETQ. This CDR3 is 14 amino acids long. The CDR3 sequence: CASSRSGQTYEQYF. CDR3 in DNA: TGCGCCAGCAGCAGGTCGGGACAGACCTACGAGCAGTACTTC.

The chain has TRBV7-9 and TRBJ2-1; possible D gene TRBD1, 5 bases. Germline values: CDR1 SEHNR, CDR2 FQNEAQ (reference sequence). The CDR3 length is 13 residues. V was trimmed by 3 bases and J by 4 bases, leaving 7 bases between them. CDR3 loop: CASSFRAYNEQFF. The CDR3 coding sequence is TGTGCCAGCAGCTTCAGGGCTTACAATGAGCAGTTCTTC.

This clonotype appeared a few times. The V gene is TRBV3-1, the J gene TRBJ2-6; D possibly matches TRBD1 or TRBD2 (5 bases each). Germline V gene sequence: CDR1 LGHDT, CDR2 YNNKEL (reference sequence). The CDR3 sequence is 18 residues long. The germline V and J ends were trimmed by 0 bases and 4 bases, with 16 bases remaining between them. The CDR3 DNA sequence: TGTGCCAGCAGCCAAGAGGATCAAGGGACGTCAGGGGCCAACGTCCTGACTTTC. As protein: CASSQEDQGTSGANVLTF. Together with reference TRBV3-1 and TRBJ2-6, the CDR3 gives the full variable domain: DTAVSQTPKYLVTQMGNDKSIKCEQNLGHDTMYWYKQDSKKFLKIMFSYNNKELIINETVPNRFSPKSPDKAHLNLHINSLELGDSAVYFCASSQEDQGTSGANVLTFGAGSRLTVL.

This clonotype turned up a few times. V is TRBV20-1 and J is TRBJ1-1; 11 bases agree with TRBD1. Germline-derived CDR1 and CDR2 are DFQATT and SNEGSKA (reference sequence). The CDR3 length is 15 residues. V shed 5 bases, J shed 2 bases, and the junction held 7 bases outside the gene matches. The CDR3 region is CSASRTGGVNTEAFF. Here the CDR3 DNA reads TGCAGTGCTTCCCGGACAGGGGGCGTCAACACTGAAGCTTTCTTT.